This TCR beta chain derives from a study of beta chain features in type 1 diabetes. CDR3 length: 17 residues. CDR1 SGHAT and CDR2 FQNNGV come from the germline V gene. V lost 1 base and J lost 1, with 14 bases in between. Sequencing targeted expressed TCRB transcripts, as all isolated RNA had been reverse transcribed. Repertoires were generated with immunoSEQ multiplex PCR, while TCRdb's copy carries only in-frame clones and drops some. The repertoire holds a few hundred thousand clones, with 12% to 15% as singletons. V is TRBV11-2 and J is TRBJ2-1, with D perhaps TRBD2 (5 bases). The material sequenced was central memory CD4+ T cells from blood. This receptor was taken from a man aged 30-40 years in good health. CDR3 sequence reads: CASSLVMPGNSYNEQFF. The CDR3 DNA reads as TGTGCCAGCAGCTTAGTAATGCCGGGGAATTCCTACAATGAGCAGTTCTTC. The full variable domain, in which reference TRBV11-2 and TRBJ2-1 provide the parts outside the CDR3, is EAGVAQSPRYKIIEKRQSVAFWCNPISGHATLYWYQQILGQGPKLLIQFQNNGVVDDSQLPKDRFSAERLKGVDSTLKIQPAKLEDSAVYLCASSLVMPGNSYNEQFFGPGTRLTVL.